Listed below are T cell receptor beta chains from one sample, sequenced in a study of blood T cells in healthy people across ages. TCRdb reprocessed the 5' RACE reads with MiXCR, giving one entry per CDR3 protein. The sample lists around 1.5 million distinct CDR3 sequences; almost 35% were seen once. The sequencing input was blood. Receptor source: a woman aged 25 to 39 in good health. Both conserved end residues are part of each CDR3. Each record gives: D gene, V gene, J gene, clone size, CDR3 protein, CDR3 DNA. The D gene is left open where the match is weak. Clone size is not always given. Where it is, it says once, few, many or a class for expanded clones.

>TRBD2|TRBV9|TRBJ2-7|many
CASSGRTSGEQYF
TGTGCCAGCAGCGGCCGGACTAGCGGCGAGCAGTACTTC
>-|TRBV4-1|TRBJ1-6|-
CASSQVGGSYNSPLHF
TGCGCCAGCAGCCAAGTTGGGGGCTCCTATAATTCACCCCTCCACTTT
>TRBD1|TRBV28|TRBJ2-6|few
CASSTDRDPSGANVLTF
TGTGCCAGCAGTACGGACAGGGACCCCTCTGGGGCCAACGTCCTGACTTTC
>-|TRBV20-1|TRBJ1-4|once
CSARDLVINEKLFF
TGCAGTGCTAGAGATTTGGTTATTAATGAAAAACTGTTTTTT
>-|TRBV20-1|TRBJ2-7|few
CSAIGPRQVPSYEQYF
TGCAGTGCTATTGGTCCCCGACAGGTCCCCTCCTACGAGCAGTACTTC
>-|TRBV20-1|TRBJ1-2|few
CSATVANYGYTF
TGCAGTGCTACTGTAGCTAACTATGGCTACACCTTC
>TRBD2|TRBV18|TRBJ2-1|few
CASSPSSGGIFEQFF
TGTGCCAGCTCCCCTTCTAGCGGGGGGATTTTTGAGCAGTTCTTC
>-|TRBV7-9|TRBJ1-2|-
CASSLALVQDYGYTF
TGTGCCAGCAGCTTAGCGCTTGTACAGGACTATGGCTACACCTTC
>-|TRBV4-1|TRBJ2-1|-
CASSDPGTPRNEQFF
TGCGCCAGCAGCGATCCCGGGACCCCAAGAAATGAGCAGTTCTTC
>TRBD2|TRBV6-2/TRBV6-3|TRBJ2-2|-
CASSSWTSGGDTGELFF
TGTGCCAGCAGTTCTTGGACTAGCGGTGGGGACACCGGGGAGCTGTTTTTT
>-|TRBV7-3|TRBJ2-3|-
CASSPPANTDTQYF
TGTGCCAGCAGCCCCCCTGCGAACACAGATACGCAGTATTTT
>TRBD1|TRBV27|TRBJ1-1|-
CASSLGTASNTEAFF
TGTGCCAGCAGTTTAGGGACAGCTTCGAACACTGAAGCTTTCTTT
>TRBD1|TRBV20-1|TRBJ2-5|few
CSARTGVSQETQYF
TGCAGTGCTAGAACAGGGGTATCCCAAGAGACCCAGTACTTC
>TRBD2|TRBV7-9|TRBJ2-7|few
CASSPAGGGRAYEQYF
TGTGCCAGCAGCCCAGCAGGTGGCGGGAGGGCCTACGAGCAGTACTTC
>-|TRBV9|TRBJ1-2|-
CASSVGTEPNYGYTF
TGTGCCAGCAGCGTCGGGACTGAGCCTAACTATGGCTACACCTTC
>-|TRBV20-1|TRBJ1-2|few
CSAPPGRAGNGYTF
TGCAGTGCTCCCCCTGGACGGGCCGGCAATGGCTACACCTTC
>-|TRBV12-3/TRBV12-4|TRBJ2-7|-
CASSFGQRWAGGAEQYF
TGTGCCAGCAGTTTTGGTCAGAGGTGGGCAGGGGGGGCCGAGCAGTACTTC
>TRBD1|TRBV20-1|TRBJ2-1|few
CSALTGTGAEGGYNEQFF
TGCAGTGCTCTGACCGGGACAGGGGCCGAGGGGGGGTACAATGAGCAGTTCTTC
>-|TRBV21-1|TRBJ2-7|-
CASTGTSGDSIYEQYF
TGTGCCAGCACCGGGACTAGCGGGGATTCGATCTACGAGCAGTACTTC
>TRBD2|TRBV4-2|TRBJ2-3|-
CASSQDRRLAGAADTQYF
TGTGCCAGCAGCCAAGATCGGCGACTAGCGGGAGCAGCAGATACGCAGTATTTT
>-|TRBV7-2|TRBJ2-5|many
CASSLEWKTQYF
TGTGCCAGCAGCTTAGAATGGAAGACCCAGTACTTC
>-|TRBV3-1|TRBJ2-5|-
CASSYRGAPQETQYF
TGTGCCAGCAGCTACCGGGGGGCCCCGCAAGAGACCCAGTACTTC